This TCR beta chain appears in the sequencing data of a study of blood T cell repertoires in COVID-19 (dated by TCRdb to the early 2020s). About the full investigation: The collaborator samples originated in the United States, Italy and Spain and spanned the acute and convalescent phases of COVID-19. Where available, HLA class I and class II types were taken from metadata supplied by the sample provider and were not determined by assay-based typing. The repertoires were released in a freely available public database meant as a resource for research on the immune response to SARS-CoV-2. The material from the prospective study consisted of cDNA or gDNA derived from T cells, B-cell-depleted T cells, or PBMCs. The sample metadata nearly always contained a de-identified subject ID, COVID-19 status, age in years and sex. Samples came from the ongoing ImmuneRACE study (first 160 participants) plus 1,254 subjects from 6 global collaborators. Subjects who had been exposed to COVID-19, were actively infected with it, or had recovered from it provided the deeply sampled blood TCRbeta repertoires that made up the dataset. Overall study results and their limits: How much clinical and demographic metadata was included differed by source and by participant, and the metadata was provided uncurated.

Participants in the prospective study were enrolled through a virtual design, were aged roughly 18 to 100 years, and lived in 24 United States geographic areas. In the prospective study, cohorts were assigned on the basis of participant-reported clinical history obtained from a screening survey and a study questionnaire. Recovered participants in ImmuneRACE Cohort 3 were defined by two consecutive negative NP/OP PCR tests, clearance by a healthcare professional, or resolution of symptoms. Each participant in the prospective study had whole blood, serum and a nasopharyngeal or oropharyngeal swab collected by mobile phlebotomists. Over a roughly two-month period, participants in the prospective study had the option of providing additional blood draws and questionnaires. Before DNA extraction, prospective study blood samples were shipped either frozen or at room temperature. As for this clone: The antigen it recognizes is unknown. No quality values exist for individual bases; no much larger clone is one base distant.

TCRbeta CDR3 regions were amplified from genomic DNA by means of the immunoSEQ Assay, a bias-controlled multiplex PCR. The study's processing was this. Within the assay, amplification of reference gene primers was used to estimate how many nucleated cells each sample contained. Sequence reads were collapsed and filtered to measure the absolute abundance of every unique TCRbeta CDR3 rearrangement. For each sample, productive Simpson clonality was calculated as the square root of Simpson's diversity index over productive rearrangements. In TCRdb, the immuneACCESS table is reduced to in-frame sequences with V and J assigned. These tables do not hold every clone; where another copy was compared, an unresolved V gene accounts for under half, and the others remain unexplained. The V and J calls and the clone size are those of that table, but D and trimming were determined from the DNA. Across this sample there are around 300,000 clones, with around 88% seen only once. The top ten constitute roughly 6.2% of the sample.

Specimen: PBMCs or T cells enriched from blood (not recorded which). The sequence came from a woman aged 40 to 50 who had recovered from COVID-19.

The nucleotides are TGCAGCGTTGAGTCATATCACAGGGGTTCAACAGATACGCAGTATTTT. Its protein product is CSVESYHRGSTDTQYF. The chain was built from TRBV29-1 and TRBJ2-3, and 7 junctional nucleotides match TRBD1. V loses 3 bases at its end and J loses 3 bases; junction bases beyond the gene matches: 12. From the cysteine up to the phenylalanine, the CDR3 has a length of 16 residues. The CDR3 DNA has 48 bases and is translated from base 1. In the germline V gene, CDR1 corresponds to SQVTM and CDR2 to ANQGSEA.